This T cell receptor beta chain originates from a study of blood T cell repertoires in COVID-19. In the study overall: The analysed material was cDNA or gDNA that came from T cells, B-cell-depleted T cells, or PBMCs.

Sequencing was performed with immunoSEQ multiplex PCR; in TCRdb, only in-frame clones are kept and a portion is missing. The sample lists 250,000 to 350,000 clones, roughly 86% occurring once. The clonotype comes from a woman aged 30 to 39 who had recovered from COVID-19. The sample taken for sequencing was peripheral blood.

CDR3 sequence: CASSLQTGGVREQYF. CDR3 DNA sequence: TGTGCCAGCAGCTTACAAACAGGGGGTGTCCGCGAGCAGTACTTC. V and J are TRBV7-9 and TRBJ2-7; 8 bases fit TRBD1. The J segment lost 6 bases and the V segment lost 2 bases, leaving 9 bases of the junction unmatched. CDR1 and CDR2 from the germline V gene are SEHNR and FQNEAQ (reference sequence). The CDR3 extends over 15 amino acids.